The source of this T cell receptor beta chain is a study of blood T cell repertoires in COVID-19. At the level of the study: The study drew acute and convalescent COVID-19 samples from the United States, Italy and Spain. T cells, B-cell-depleted T cells, or PBMCs provided the cDNA or gDNA that served as material.

Original data processing: The assay estimated nucleated cells by amplifying reference gene primers. TCRdb's table, derived via immunoSEQ multiplex PCR, lists solely in-frame clones and lacks some. V and J calls and clone size come straight from that table; D and trimming were deduced from the DNA. Of tens of thousands of clones listed, around four fifths are singletons. The germline CDR1 and CDR2 sequences are SGDLS and YYNGEE. V was clipped by 2 bases and J by 2 bases; unmatched bases: 6. This CDR3 is 17 amino acids long. The sequencing input was peripheral blood. This chain joins TRBV9 and TRBJ2-6, with 8 bases that match TRBD1. This clonotype was sampled from a man aged 45-65 years with acute or convalescent COVID-19. In DNA form, the CDR3 reads TGTGCCAGCAGCGTCGGACAGGGAATAGCTGGGGCCAACGTCCTGACTTTC. Translation gives CASSVGQGIAGANVLTF.